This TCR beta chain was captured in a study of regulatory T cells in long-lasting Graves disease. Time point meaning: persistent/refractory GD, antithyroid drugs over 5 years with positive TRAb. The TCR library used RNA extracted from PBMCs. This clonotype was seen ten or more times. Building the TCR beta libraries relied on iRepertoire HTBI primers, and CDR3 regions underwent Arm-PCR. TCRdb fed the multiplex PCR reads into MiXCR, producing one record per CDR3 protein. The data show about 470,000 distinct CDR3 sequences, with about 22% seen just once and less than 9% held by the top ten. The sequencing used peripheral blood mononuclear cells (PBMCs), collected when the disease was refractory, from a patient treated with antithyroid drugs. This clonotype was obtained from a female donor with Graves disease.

The CDR3 coding sequence is TGTGCCAGCAGACAAGACCTCTACGAGCAGTACTTC. This codes for CASRQDLYEQYF. The chain employs TRBV12-3 or TRBV12-4 and TRBJ2-7; unclear D gene. Between the trimmed V and J ends, which lost 6 bases and 3 bases, there was a span of 9 bases. This CDR3 comprises 12 residues.